The clone carrying this T cell receptor (beta chain) was recorded a few times. The data were obtained in a study of blood T cell repertoires in COVID-19. Study-level background: Sources were T cells, B-cell-depleted T cells, or PBMCs; the material itself was cDNA or gDNA.

Study members were between roughly 18 and 89 years old and lived in 25 or so US regions. Recovery among Cohort 3 donors was established by two negative PCRs, clearance, or symptom resolution. Authors' methods: It was from reference gene primer amplification that nucleated cell counts were estimated. Repertoires were generated with immunoSEQ multiplex PCR, while TCRdb's copy carries only in-frame clones and drops some. V and J calls and clone size follow that table, whereas D and trimming were derived from the DNA. The sample shows 270,000 or so clones, about 86% of them seen only once. This CDR3 is 14 amino acids long. The V gene's germline CDR1 is SGDLS and CDR2 YYNGEE. The V gene lost 2 bases and the J gene lost 2 bases, with 11 bases spanning the gap.

The chain links TRBV9 to TRBJ2-7; weak D call: TRBD2 (5 bases). The source of this sequence is a man aged 45-60 years who had recovered from COVID-19. Sequencing was done on a sample of PBMCs or T cells enriched from blood (not recorded which). Here the CDR3 reads CASSVDSVPYEQYF. DNA for the CDR3: TGTGCCAGCAGCGTCGATAGCGTCCCCTACGAGCAGTACTTC.